This record concerns one TCR beta chain sequence. The data originate from a study of blood T cell repertoires in COVID-19. Study as a whole: Sites across the United States, Italy and Spain contributed samples from acute and convalescent COVID-19. T cells, B-cell-depleted T cells, or PBMCs supplied cDNA or gDNA.

Germline CDR1 and CDR2: MNHEY and SVGAGI. This CDR3 contains 14 residues. With 6 bases removed from V and 3 bases from J, the gap between germline ends came to 11 bases. As processed by the authors: Amplified reference gene primers provided the basis for estimating nucleated cell counts. The assay was immunoSEQ multiplex PCR, and TCRdb's table has in-frame clones only and misses some. V, J and clone size reflect that table, while D and trimming were determined from the DNA. Among 70,000 or so clones listed, approximately 75% were seen once. The sequenced sample was peripheral blood. This TCR was sampled from a human donor in a cohort sampled during active COVID-19. The chain recombines TRBV6-5 with TRBJ1-4; D is uncertain. CDR3 in amino acids: CASSQSQANEKLFF. CDR3 sequence (DNA): TGTGCCAGCAGCCAAAGCCAAGCTAATGAAAAACTGTTTTTT.